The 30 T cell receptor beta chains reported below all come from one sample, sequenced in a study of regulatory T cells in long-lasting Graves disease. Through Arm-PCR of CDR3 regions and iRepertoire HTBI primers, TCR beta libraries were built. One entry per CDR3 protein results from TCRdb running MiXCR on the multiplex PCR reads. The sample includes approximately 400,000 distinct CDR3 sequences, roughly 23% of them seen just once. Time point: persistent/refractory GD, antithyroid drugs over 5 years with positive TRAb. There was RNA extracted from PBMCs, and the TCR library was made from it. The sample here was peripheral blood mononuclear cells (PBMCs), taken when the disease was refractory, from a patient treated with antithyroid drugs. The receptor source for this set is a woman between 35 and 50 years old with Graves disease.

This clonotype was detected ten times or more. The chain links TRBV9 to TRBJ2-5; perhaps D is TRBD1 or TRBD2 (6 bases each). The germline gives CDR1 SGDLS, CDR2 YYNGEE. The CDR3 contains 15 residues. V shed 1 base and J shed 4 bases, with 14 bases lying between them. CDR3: CASSVITGAGETQYF. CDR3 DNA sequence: TGTGCCAGCAGCGTAATAACGGGGGCCGGAGAGACCCAGTACTTC.

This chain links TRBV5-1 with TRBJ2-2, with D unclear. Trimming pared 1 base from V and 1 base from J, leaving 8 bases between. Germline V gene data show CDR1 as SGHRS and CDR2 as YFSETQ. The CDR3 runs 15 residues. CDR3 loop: CASSLMTMNTGELFF. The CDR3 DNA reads TGCGCCAGCAGCTTGATGACAATGAACACCGGGGAGCTGTTTTTT.

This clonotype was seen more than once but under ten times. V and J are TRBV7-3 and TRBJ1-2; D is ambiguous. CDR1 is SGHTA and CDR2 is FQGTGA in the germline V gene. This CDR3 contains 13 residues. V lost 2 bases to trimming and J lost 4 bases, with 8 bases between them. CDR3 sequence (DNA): TGTGCCAGCAGCTTAGCGGCAGGCTATGGCTACACCTTC. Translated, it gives CASSLAAGYGYTF.

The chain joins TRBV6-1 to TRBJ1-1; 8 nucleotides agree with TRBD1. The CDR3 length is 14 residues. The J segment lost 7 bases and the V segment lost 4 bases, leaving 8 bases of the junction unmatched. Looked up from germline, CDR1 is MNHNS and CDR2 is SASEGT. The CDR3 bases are TGTGCCAGCAGTGTTAGGACAGGGAGAGGTGAAGCTTTCTTT. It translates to CASSVRTGRGEAFF.

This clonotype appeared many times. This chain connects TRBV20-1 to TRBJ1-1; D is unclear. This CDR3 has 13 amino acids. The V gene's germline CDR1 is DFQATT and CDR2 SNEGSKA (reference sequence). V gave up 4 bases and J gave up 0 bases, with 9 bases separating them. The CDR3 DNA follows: TGCAGTGCTATTGGAACGGTGAACACTGAAGCTTTCTTT. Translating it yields CSAIGTVNTEAFF.

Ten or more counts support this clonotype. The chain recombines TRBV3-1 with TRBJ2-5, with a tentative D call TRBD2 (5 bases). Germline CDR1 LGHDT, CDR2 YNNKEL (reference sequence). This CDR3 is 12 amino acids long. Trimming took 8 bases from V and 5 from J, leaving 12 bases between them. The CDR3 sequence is CASSRSGETQYF. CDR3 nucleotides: TGTGCCAGCTCAAGGTCGGGGGAGACCCAGTACTTC.

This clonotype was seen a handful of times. CDR3 region: CSARVASGRGGLHEQYF. CDR3 DNA sequence: TGCAGTGCTAGAGTGGCTAGCGGGAGGGGAGGCCTTCACGAGCAGTACTTC. The genes are TRBV20-1 and TRBJ2-7; 12 positions match TRBD2. The trim removed 1 base at V and 5 bases at J, leaving 12 bases unmatched. The CDR3 covers 17 residues. From germline, CDR1 is DFQATT and CDR2 SNEGSKA (reference sequence).

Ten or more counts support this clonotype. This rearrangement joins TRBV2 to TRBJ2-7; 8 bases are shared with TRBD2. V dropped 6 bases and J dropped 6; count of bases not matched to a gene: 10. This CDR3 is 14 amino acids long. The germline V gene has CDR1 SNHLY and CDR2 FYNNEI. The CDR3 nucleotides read TGTGCCAGCAGGGGGATAGCGGGAATACGCGAGCAGTACTTC. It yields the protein CASRGIAGIREQYF.

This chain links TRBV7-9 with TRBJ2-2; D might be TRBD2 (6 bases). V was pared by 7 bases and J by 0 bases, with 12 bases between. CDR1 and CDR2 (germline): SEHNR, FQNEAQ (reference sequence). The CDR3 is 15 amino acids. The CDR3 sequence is CASNPGGPNTGELFF. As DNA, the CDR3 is TGTGCCAGCAACCCAGGAGGGCCGAACACCGGGGAGCTGTTTTTT.

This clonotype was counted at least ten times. The CDR3: CASSSQDWYQETQYF. CDR3 in DNA: TGTGCCAGCAGCTCGCAGGATTGGTATCAAGAGACCCAGTACTTC. This sequence joins TRBV11-2 and TRBJ2-5; D ambiguous. In germline, CDR1 is SGHAT, CDR2 FQNNGV. V lost 4 bases and J 2 bases, leaving 14 bases between the germline ends. The CDR3 sequence is 15 residues long.

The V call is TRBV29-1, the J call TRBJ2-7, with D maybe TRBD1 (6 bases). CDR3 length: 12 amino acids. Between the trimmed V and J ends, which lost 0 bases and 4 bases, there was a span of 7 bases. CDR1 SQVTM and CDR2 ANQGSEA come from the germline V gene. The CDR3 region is CSVEDRGYEQYF. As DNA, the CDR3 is TGCAGCGTTGAAGACAGGGGTTACGAGCAGTACTTC.

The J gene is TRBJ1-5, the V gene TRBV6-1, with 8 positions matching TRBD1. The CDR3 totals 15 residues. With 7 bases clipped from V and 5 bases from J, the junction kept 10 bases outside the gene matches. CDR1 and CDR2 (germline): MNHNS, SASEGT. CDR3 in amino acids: CASTLDDRGYQPQHF. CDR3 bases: TGTGCCAGCACCCTGGACGACAGGGGATATCAGCCCCAGCATTTT.

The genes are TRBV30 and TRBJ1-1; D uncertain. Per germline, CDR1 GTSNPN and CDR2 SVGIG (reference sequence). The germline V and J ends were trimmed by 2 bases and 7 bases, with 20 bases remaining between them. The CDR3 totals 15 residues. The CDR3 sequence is CAWSQGPGLKVEAFF. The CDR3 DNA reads TGTGCCTGGAGTCAAGGTCCGGGGTTGAAAGTTGAAGCTTTCTTT.

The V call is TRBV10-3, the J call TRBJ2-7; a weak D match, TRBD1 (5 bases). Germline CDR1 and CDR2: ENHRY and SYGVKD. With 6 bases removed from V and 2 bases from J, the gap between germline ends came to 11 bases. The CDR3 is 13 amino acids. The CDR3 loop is CAIRDITTYEQYF. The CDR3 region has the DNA TGTGCCATCAGGGACATCACAACCTACGAGCAGTACTTC.

For the CDR3, the DNA is TGTGCCAGCAGCCAAGTTCCGTATCAGCCCCAGCATTTT. This encodes CASSQVPYQPQHF. The chain recombines TRBV3-1 with TRBJ1-5, with D hard to call. CDR1 and CDR2 from the germline V gene are LGHDT and YNNKEL (reference sequence). The CDR3 is 13 amino acids. Trimming left V 1 base short and J 5 bases short, with 6 bases between. The full variable domain, with the rest looked up from reference TRBV3-1 and TRBJ1-5, is DTAVSQTPKYLVTQMGNDKSIKCEQNLGHDTMYWYKQDSKKFLKIMFSYNNKELIINETVPNRFSPKSPDKAHLNLHINSLELGDSAVYFCASSQVPYQPQHFGDGTRLSIL.

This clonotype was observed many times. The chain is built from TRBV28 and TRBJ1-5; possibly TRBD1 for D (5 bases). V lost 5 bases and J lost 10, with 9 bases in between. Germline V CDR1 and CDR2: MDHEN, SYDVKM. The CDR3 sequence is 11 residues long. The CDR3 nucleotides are TGTGCCAGCAGTCCCGACAGACCCCAGCATTTT. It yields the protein CASSPDRPQHF.

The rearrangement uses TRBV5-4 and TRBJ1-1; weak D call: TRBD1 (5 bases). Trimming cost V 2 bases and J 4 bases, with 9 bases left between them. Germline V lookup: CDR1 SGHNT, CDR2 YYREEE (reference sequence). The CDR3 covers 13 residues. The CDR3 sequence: CASSFYGGTEAFF. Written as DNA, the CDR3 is TGTGCCAGCAGCTTTTACGGGGGCACTGAAGCTTTCTTT.

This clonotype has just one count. CDR3 amino acids: CASSLSAGGEYGYTF. CDR3 coding DNA: TGTGCCAGCAGTTTATCGGCAGGGGGCGAATATGGCTACACCTTC. This chain links TRBV28 with TRBJ1-2, with 8 bases that match TRBD1. Germline V lookup: CDR1 MDHEN, CDR2 SYDVKM. This CDR3 contains 15 residues. Trimming took 1 base from V and 5 from J; bases not matched to a gene: 6.

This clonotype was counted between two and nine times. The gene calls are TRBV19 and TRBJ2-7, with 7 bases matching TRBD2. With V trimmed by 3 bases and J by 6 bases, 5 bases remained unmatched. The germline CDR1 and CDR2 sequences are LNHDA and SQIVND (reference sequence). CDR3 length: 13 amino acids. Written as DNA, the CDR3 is TGTGCCAGTAGTATCGGCGGGAGTTTCGAGCAGTACTTC. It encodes CASSIGGSFEQYF. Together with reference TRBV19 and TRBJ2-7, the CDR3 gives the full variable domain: DGGITQSPKYLFRKEGQNVTLSCEQNLNHDAMYWYRQDPGQGLRLIYYSQIVNDFQKGDIAEGYSVSREKKESFPLTVTSAQKNPTAFYLCASSIGGSFEQYFGPGTRLTVT.

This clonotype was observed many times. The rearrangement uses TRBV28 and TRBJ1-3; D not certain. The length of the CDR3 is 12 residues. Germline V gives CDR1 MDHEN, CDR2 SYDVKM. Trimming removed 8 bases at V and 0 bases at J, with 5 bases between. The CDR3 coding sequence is TGTGCCAGCGGGCTCTCTGGAAACACCATATATTTT. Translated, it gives CASGLSGNTIYF.

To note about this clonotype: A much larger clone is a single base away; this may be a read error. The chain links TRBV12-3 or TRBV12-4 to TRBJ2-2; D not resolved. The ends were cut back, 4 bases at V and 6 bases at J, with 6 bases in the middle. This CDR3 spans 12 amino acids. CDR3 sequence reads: CASSSVPGELFF. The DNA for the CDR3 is TGTGCCAGCAGTTCTGTTCCCGGGGAGCTGTTTTTT.

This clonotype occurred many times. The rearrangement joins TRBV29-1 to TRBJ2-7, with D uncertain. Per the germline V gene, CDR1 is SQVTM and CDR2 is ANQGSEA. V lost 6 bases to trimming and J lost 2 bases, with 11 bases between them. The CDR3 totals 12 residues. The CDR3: CSVATHTYEQYF. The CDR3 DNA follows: TGCAGCGTGGCGACCCATACCTACGAGCAGTACTTC.

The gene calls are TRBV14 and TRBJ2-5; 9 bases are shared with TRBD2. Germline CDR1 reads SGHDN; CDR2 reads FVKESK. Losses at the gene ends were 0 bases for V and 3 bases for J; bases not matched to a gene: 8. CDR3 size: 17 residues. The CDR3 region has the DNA TGTGCCAGCAGCCAAGAGTCACGCCTAGCGGGGAAAGAGACCCAGTACTTC. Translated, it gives CASSQESRLAGKETQYF.

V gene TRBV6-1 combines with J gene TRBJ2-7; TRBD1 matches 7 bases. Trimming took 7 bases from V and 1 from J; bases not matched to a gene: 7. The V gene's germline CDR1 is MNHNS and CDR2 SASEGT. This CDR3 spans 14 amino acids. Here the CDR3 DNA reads TGTGCCAGCACCTCCTCGACAGGGTCCTACGAGCAGTACTTC. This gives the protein CASTSSTGSYEQYF.

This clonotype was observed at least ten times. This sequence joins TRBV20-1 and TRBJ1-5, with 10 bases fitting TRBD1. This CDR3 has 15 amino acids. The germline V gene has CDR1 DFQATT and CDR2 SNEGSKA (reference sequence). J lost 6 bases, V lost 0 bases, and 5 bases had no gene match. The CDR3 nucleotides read TGCAGTGCTAGAGAAGGGACAGGGGTCGGTCAGCCCCAGCATTTT. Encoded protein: CSAREGTGVGQPQHF.

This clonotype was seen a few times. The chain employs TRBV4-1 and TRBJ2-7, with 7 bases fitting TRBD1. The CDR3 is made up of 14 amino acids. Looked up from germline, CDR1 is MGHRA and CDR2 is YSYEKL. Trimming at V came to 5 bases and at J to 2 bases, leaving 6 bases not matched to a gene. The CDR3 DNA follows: TGCGCCAGCAGCTTAATGACAGGGCCCTACGAGCAGTACTTC. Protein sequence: CASSLMTGPYEQYF.

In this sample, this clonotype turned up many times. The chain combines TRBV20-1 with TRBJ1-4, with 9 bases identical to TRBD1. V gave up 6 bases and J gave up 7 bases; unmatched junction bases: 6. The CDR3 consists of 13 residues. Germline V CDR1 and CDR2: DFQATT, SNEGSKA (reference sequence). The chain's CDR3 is CSAPQGASEKLFF. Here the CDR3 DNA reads TGCAGTGCGCCACAGGGGGCTAGTGAAAAACTGTTTTTT.

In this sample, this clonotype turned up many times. This chain's CDR3 is CASSEENWRRPQHF. The CDR3 bases are TGTGCCAGCAGTGAAGAAAATTGGCGTCGGCCCCAGCATTTT. J is TRBJ1-5 and V is TRBV6-1; unclear D gene. Per the germline V gene, CDR1 is MNHNS and CDR2 is SASEGT. The CDR3 consists of 14 residues. The V gene lost 1 base and the J gene lost 9 bases, with 13 bases spanning the gap.

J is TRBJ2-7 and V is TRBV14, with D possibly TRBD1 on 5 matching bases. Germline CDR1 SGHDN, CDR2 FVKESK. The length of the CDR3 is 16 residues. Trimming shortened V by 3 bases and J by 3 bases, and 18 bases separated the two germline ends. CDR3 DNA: TGTGCCAGCAGCCAGCGCCCCGGCCCAGGGATCTACGAGCAGTACTTC. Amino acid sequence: CASSQRPGPGIYEQYF. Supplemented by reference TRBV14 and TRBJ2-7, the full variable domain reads EAGVTQFPSHSVIEKGQTVTLRCDPISGHDNLYWYRRVMGKEIKFLLHFVKESKQDESGMPNNRFLAERTGGTYSTLKVQPAELEDSGVYFCASSQRPGPGIYEQYFGPGTRLTVT.

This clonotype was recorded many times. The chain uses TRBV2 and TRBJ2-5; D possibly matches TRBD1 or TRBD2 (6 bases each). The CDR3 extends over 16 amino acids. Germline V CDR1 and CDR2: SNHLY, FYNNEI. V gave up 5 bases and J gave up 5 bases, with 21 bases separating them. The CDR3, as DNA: TGTGCCAGCAGTTTCCCTCTGGGGGGCGGAATGGAGACCCAGTACTTC. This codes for CASSFPLGGGMETQYF.